The 20 T cell receptor beta chains in this list originate from one sample, sequenced in a study of CD39 and CD103 CD8 tumor-infiltrating T cells. Some clones are missing from TCRdb's copy, which holds only in-frame ones; the method was immunoSEQ multiplex PCR. The sample holds 6,000 to 8,500 clones, 50% to 75% seen once. The source material was CD8+ T cells sorted from blood. Subset: total memory CD8 T cells (CD45RA-CCR7+/-) from blood or uninvolved lymph node. These TCRs come from a human donor with head and neck squamous cell carcinoma.

V and J are TRBV5-6 and TRBJ2-5, with TRBD2 matching 8 bases. The CDR3 has 18 residues. With V trimmed by 0 bases and J by 4 bases, 14 bases remained unmatched. Germline values: CDR1 SGHDT, CDR2 YYEEEE. In DNA form, the CDR3 reads TGTGCCAGCAGCTTGGGGCCTCGAACGGGGGGGCCCGCAGAGACCCAGTACTTC. Translated: CASSLGPRTGGPAETQYF.

The rearrangement links TRBV28 to TRBJ1-1; no reliable D call. The germline V and J ends were trimmed by 3 bases and 0 bases, with 17 bases remaining between them. Looked up from germline, CDR1 is MDHEN and CDR2 is SYDVKM. The length of the CDR3 is 17 residues. The CDR3 spells CASSFPPSRRLNTEAFF. CDR3 bases: TGTGCCAGCAGTTTTCCTCCCTCACGCAGGTTGAACACTGAAGCTTTCTTT.

The chain couples TRBV7-6 to TRBJ2-5; D remains ambiguous. The V end lost 1 base, the J end lost 4 bases, and 10 bases lay between the germline ends. The CDR3 covers 14 residues. Germline-derived CDR1 and CDR2 are SGHVS and FNYEAQ. This CDR3 is CASSLVGMSETQYF. CDR3 bases: TGTGCCAGCAGCTTAGTGGGAATGTCAGAGACCCAGTACTTC.

The rearrangement links TRBV11-1 to TRBJ2-7; D gene uncertain. The CDR3 is 11 amino acids. In germline, CDR1 is SGHAT, CDR2 FQDESV (reference sequence). Trimming removed 8 bases at V and 2 bases at J, with 7 bases between. In DNA, the CDR3 is TGTGCCAGCGGAGATACCTACGAGCAGTACTTC. Amino acids: CASGDTYEQYF.

V gene TRBV5-1 combines with J gene TRBJ1-3; D is unclear. The CDR3 totals 14 residues. V lost 2 bases to trimming and J lost 1 base, with 7 bases between them. CDR1 is SGHRS, CDR2 YFSETQ, per germline. The CDR3 sequence: CASSFSGSGNTIYF. For the CDR3, the DNA is TGCGCCAGCAGCTTCTCCGGGTCTGGAAACACCATATATTTT.

This clone has a handful of counts. The V gene is TRBV7-6, the J gene TRBJ2-1, with a weak D call TRBD2 (6 bases). The CDR3 runs 16 residues. V was shortened by 5 bases and J by 0 bases, with 14 bases between the two germline ends. From germline, CDR1 is SGHVS and CDR2 FNYEAQ. The chain's CDR3 is CASSLDGGSSYNEQFF. DNA of the CDR3: TGTGCCAGCAGCCTAGATGGGGGGTCCTCCTACAATGAGCAGTTCTTC.

The V call is TRBV28, the J call TRBJ2-2, with 7 bases aligning to TRBD1. With V trimmed by 2 bases and J by 7 bases, 4 bases remained unmatched. This CDR3 spans 14 amino acids. Germline-derived CDR1 and CDR2 are MDHEN and SYDVKM. The CDR3 protein is CASSLGTENGELFF. As DNA, the CDR3 is TGTGCCAGCAGTTTAGGGACAGAGAACGGGGAGCTGTTTTTT.

The chain employs TRBV9 and TRBJ1-4; D not certain. The CDR3 is 15 amino acids. Between the trimmed V and J ends, which lost 5 bases and 4 bases, there was a span of 15 bases. From germline, CDR1 is SGDLS and CDR2 YYNGEE. The CDR3: CASSGNGGRNEKLFF. The CDR3 bases are TGTGCCAGCAGTGGCAATGGTGGCCGTAATGAAAAACTGTTTTTT.

The chain employs TRBV6-5 and TRBJ2-5, with D hard to call. Per the germline V gene, CDR1 is MNHEY and CDR2 is SVGAGI. Trimming left V 5 bases short and J 5 bases short, with 12 bases between. This CDR3 contains 13 residues. CDR3 nucleotide sequence: TGTGCCAGCAGTGAAGCTGGGTTTGAGACCCAGTACTTC. Its protein product is CASSEAGFETQYF.

This chain uses TRBV7-3 with TRBJ2-3; D remains unclear. V was pared by 5 bases and J by 0 bases, with 9 bases between. Germline lookup yields CDR1 SGHTA and CDR2 FQGTGA. The CDR3 totals 14 residues. The CDR3 DNA follows: TGTGCCAGCAGCCCTTGGGGTAGCACAGATACGCAGTATTTT. The encoded protein is CASSPWGSTDTQYF.

In this sample, this clone turned up a few times. The genes are TRBV9 and TRBJ2-3, with 7 bases fitting TRBD1. The length of the CDR3 is 16 residues. V gave up 4 bases and J gave up 2 bases; unmatched junction bases: 10. CDR1 and CDR2 (germline): SGDLS, YYNGEE. CDR3 bases: TGTGCCAGCAGCTCTGAGGGGACAGCTATCACAGATACGCAGTATTTT. Its protein is CASSSEGTAITDTQYF.

The CDR3 DNA reads as TGTGCCAGCAGCTTGCACGCGAACACCGGGGAGCTGTTTTTT. This translates into CASSLHANTGELFF. The rearrangement links TRBV5-6 to TRBJ2-2, with D unresolved. This CDR3 has 14 amino acids. V dropped 1 base and J dropped 0 bases, with 4 bases sitting between them. Germline values: CDR1 SGHDT, CDR2 YYEEEE.

This clone was observed a handful of times. The CDR3 region has the DNA TGTGCCAGCAGTTTAGACGAAAGGGTCCCCGACATAGAAGCTTTCTTT. Protein: CASSLDERVPDIEAFF. This chain uses TRBV28 with TRBJ1-1; D is uncertain. CDR3 length: 16 amino acids. The germline CDR1 and CDR2 sequences are MDHEN and SYDVKM. Trimming removed 2 bases from V and 8 bases from J, with 21 bases in between.

The chain combines TRBV7-8 with TRBJ2-1; D not resolved. Trimming took off 1 base at V and 7 bases at J, with 14 bases between the two ends. Germline assignment: CDR1 SGHVS and CDR2 FQNEAQ. The CDR3 runs 15 residues. The CDR3 loop is CASSLGRRIRNEQFF. Here the CDR3 DNA reads TGTGCCAGCAGCTTAGGCCGCCGGATACGAAATGAGCAGTTCTTC. Full variable domain (remainder filled in from reference TRBV7-8 and TRBJ2-1): GAGVSQSPRYKVAKRGQDVALRCDPISGHVSLFWYQQALGQGPEFLTYFQNEAQLDKSGLPSDRFFAERPEGSVSTLKIQRTQQEDSAVYLCASSLGRRIRNEQFFGPGTRLTVL.

A few counts support this clone. The rearrangement uses TRBV7-8 and TRBJ1-2; D is unresolved. The CDR3 spans 13 residues. V was clipped by 1 base and J by 7 bases, with 10 bases between them. The germline V gene encodes CDR1 SGHVS and CDR2 FQNEAQ. CDR3 DNA: TGTGCCAGCAGCTTAGGCCTGATGGGTGGCTACACCTTC. Its protein is CASSLGLMGGYTF.

V and J are TRBV6-5 and TRBJ1-1; D possibly corresponds to TRBD1 (6 bases). The CDR3 is 15 amino acids. Looked up from germline, CDR1 is MNHEY and CDR2 is SVGAGI. The V and J ends lost 5 bases and 4 bases respectively, with 17 bases between them. DNA of the CDR3: TGTGCCAGCAGTCAGGGGAGGTTGGGGGGCACTGAAGCTTTCTTT. Translated, it gives CASSQGRLGGTEAFF.

The V and J genes are TRBV2 and TRBJ1-2, with D perhaps TRBD1 (6 bases). CDR1 SNHLY and CDR2 FYNNEI come from the germline V gene. The length of the CDR3 is 15 residues. V gave up 5 bases and J gave up 3 bases, with 16 bases separating them. The CDR3 DNA reads TGTGCCAGCAGTCTCTTGGGAGGGGGGGACTATGGCTACACCTTC. Encoded protein: CASSLLGGGDYGYTF. The variable domain in full, completed from reference TRBV2 and TRBJ1-2, reads EPEVTQTPSHQVTQMGQEVILRCVPISNHLYFYWYRQILGQKVEFLVSFYNNEISEKSEIFDDQFSVERPDGSNFTLKIRSTKLEDSAMYFCASSLLGGGDYGYTFGSGTRLTVV.

This clone occurred a few times. The gene calls are TRBV6-5 and TRBJ1-1, with D unclear. The CDR3 runs 14 residues. CDR1 MNHEY and CDR2 SVGAGI come from the germline V gene. V was clipped by 6 bases and J by 1 base, with 12 bases between them. DNA for the CDR3: TGTGCCAGCAGCCTGGCCGGAGCGAACACTGAAGCTTTCTTT. Its translation is CASSLAGANTEAFF.

The chain has TRBV5-1 and TRBJ2-3; TRBD2 might be the D (5 bases). The ends were cut back, 4 bases at V and 0 bases at J, with 15 bases in the middle. This CDR3 is 16 amino acids long. The germline gives CDR1 SGHRS, CDR2 YFSETQ. The CDR3 sequence is CASSPRPSGSTDTQYF. The CDR3 DNA follows: TGCGCCAGCAGCCCCCGTCCCAGCGGCAGCACAGATACGCAGTATTTT. Based on the CDR3 plus reference TRBV5-1 and TRBJ2-3, the full variable domain is KAGVTQTPRYLIKTRGQQVTLSCSPISGHRSVSWYQQTPGQGLQFLFEYFSETQRNKGNFPGRFSGRQFSNSRSEMNVSTLELGDSALYLCASSPRPSGSTDTQYFGPGTRLTVL.

This clone was detected only a few times. This chain connects TRBV28 to TRBJ1-1, with 8 bases fitting TRBD1. Germline V gene data show CDR1 as MDHEN and CDR2 as SYDVKM. V lost 3 bases, J lost 5 bases, and 8 bases stayed unmatched. The CDR3 has 15 residues. Here the CDR3 reads CASSFLGTGRTEAFF. The CDR3, as DNA: TGTGCCAGCAGTTTCCTTGGGACAGGAAGAACTGAAGCTTTCTTT.